The clone carrying this T cell receptor beta chain came up many times. Its antigen is unidentified. From the 5' RACE reads, TCRdb called clonotypes with MiXCR, one entry per CDR3 protein. The sample consists of more than 150,000 distinct CDR3 sequences, roughly 18% of them appearing once. These data belong to a study of CD8 T cells in ankylosing spondylitis. Germline V gives CDR1 MNHEY, CDR2 SMNVEV (reference sequence). Unmatched junction bases numbered 8, after V lost 2 bases and J lost 7 bases. The CDR3 runs to 15 residues. General study findings and limits: A TCR beta motif of several highly homologous variants appeared characteristic of ankylosing spondylitis blood. Disease-linked clones, CD8+, were relatively rare in peripheral blood. Previous work reported some of these motif variants in the synovial fluid and blood of reactive arthritis.

The receptor was derived from a male donor under 35 with ankylosing spondylitis or in good health (not recorded which). The sequencing input was blood, either unsorted or a sorted T cell fraction (not recorded which). The chain has TRBV27 and TRBJ2-7; 10 bases are shared with TRBD2. Here the CDR3 DNA reads TGTGCCAGCAGTTTAATAGCGGGAGGACTGGTTGAGCAGTACTTC. Its protein is CASSLIAGGLVEQYF.